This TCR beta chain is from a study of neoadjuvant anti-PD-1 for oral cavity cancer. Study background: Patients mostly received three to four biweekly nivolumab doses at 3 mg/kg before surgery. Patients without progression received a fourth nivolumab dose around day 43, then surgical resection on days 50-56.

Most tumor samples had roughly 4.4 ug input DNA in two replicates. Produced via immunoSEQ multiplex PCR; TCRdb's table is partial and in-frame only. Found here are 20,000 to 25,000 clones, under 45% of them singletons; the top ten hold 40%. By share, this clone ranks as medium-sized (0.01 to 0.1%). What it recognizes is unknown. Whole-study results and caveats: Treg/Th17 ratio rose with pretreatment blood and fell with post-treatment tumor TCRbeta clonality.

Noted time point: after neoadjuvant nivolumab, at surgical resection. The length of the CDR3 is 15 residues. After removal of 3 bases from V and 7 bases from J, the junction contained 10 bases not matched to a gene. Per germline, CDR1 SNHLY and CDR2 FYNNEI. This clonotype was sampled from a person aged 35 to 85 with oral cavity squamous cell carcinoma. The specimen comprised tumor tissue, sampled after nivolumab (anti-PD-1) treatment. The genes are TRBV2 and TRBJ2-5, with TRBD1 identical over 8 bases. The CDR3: CASSDFRGPGGTQYF. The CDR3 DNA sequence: TGTGCCAGCAGTGATTTCAGGGGGCCAGGAGGGACCCAGTACTTC.